This entry lists 20 T cell receptor beta chains sequenced from one sample in a study of blood T cell repertoires in COVID-19. TCRdb's table, derived via immunoSEQ multiplex PCR, lists solely in-frame clones and lacks some. This repertoire shows roughly 200,000 clones, about 76% found once; its top ten account for around 8.1%. What was sequenced was peripheral blood. The receptors were gathered from a woman aged 45-65 years with active or convalescent COVID-19.

This sequence joins TRBV6-4 and TRBJ1-4; tentatively, D is TRBD1 (6 bases). Trimming shortened V by 0 bases and J by 4 bases, and 9 bases separated the two germline ends. The CDR3 length is 15 residues. Germline V CDR1 and CDR2: MRHNA, SNTAGT. The CDR3 sequence is CASSDSGASNEKLFF. The CDR3 DNA reads as TGTGCCAGCAGTGACTCGGGGGCCAGTAATGAAAAACTGTTTTTT.

This clone was seen a few times. V is TRBV5-1 and J is TRBJ1-2; TRBD1 agrees at 8 bases. The CDR3 is 14 amino acids. CDR1 is SGHRS, CDR2 YFSETQ, per germline. Trimming at V came to 3 bases and at J to 5 bases, leaving 6 bases not matched to a gene. The CDR3 coding sequence is TGCGCCAGCAGCTGGGGACAGGAAGGGTATGGCTACACCTTC. It yields the protein CASSWGQEGYGYTF.

The chain has TRBV7-9 and TRBJ1-4; TRBD1 is a possible D gene (6 bases). Germline V gene data show CDR1 as SEHNR and CDR2 as FQNEAQ (reference sequence). V dropped 3 bases and J dropped 4 bases, with 15 bases sitting between them. CDR3 length: 16 residues. In DNA, the CDR3 is TGTGCCAGCAGCTTCTTGGAACAGGGCCTTAATGAAAAACTGTTTTTT. Protein product: CASSFLEQGLNEKLFF.

This chain uses TRBV5-4 with TRBJ2-1; 8 bases align to TRBD2. The CDR3 covers 16 residues. Trimming cost V 2 bases and J 7 bases; bases outside gene matches: 11. Germline V gene lookup returns CDR1 SGHNT and CDR2 YYREEE (reference sequence). CDR3 sequence reads: CASSFRFSGTGNEQFF. The CDR3 DNA sequence: TGTGCCAGCAGCTTTCGGTTTAGCGGGACGGGAAATGAGCAGTTCTTC.

Comments on this clone: Additional DNA sequences in this sample encode the identical CDR3. The V and J genes are TRBV12-3 or TRBV12-4 and TRBJ1-2, with 7 bases matching TRBD1. The CDR3 covers 13 residues. Trimming took 6 bases from V and 4 from J; bases not matched to a gene: 5. CDR3 region: CASSPGTAYGYTF. CDR3 DNA sequence: TGTGCCAGCAGCCCCGGGACAGCCTATGGCTACACCTTC.

This clone was observed at least ten times. The chain links TRBV18 to TRBJ2-7; 7 bases fit TRBD1. Losses at the gene ends were 3 bases for V and 4 bases for J; bases not matched to a gene: 6. The CDR3 has 14 residues. Germline-derived CDR1 and CDR2 are KGHSH and LQKENI. The DNA for the CDR3 is TGTGCCAGCTCACCGACAGGGACGGGGTACGAGCAGTACTTC. Translating gives CASSPTGTGYEQYF.

Details on this clone: The sample carries other DNA sequences with the same CDR3. The chain employs TRBV19 and TRBJ2-6; D remains ambiguous. Germline assignment: CDR1 LNHDA and CDR2 SQIVND (reference sequence). Trimming pared 3 bases from V and 4 bases from J, leaving 10 bases between. This CDR3 is built from 15 residues. This chain's CDR3 is CASSISPGGANVLTF. DNA for the CDR3: TGTGCCAGTAGTATCTCCCCAGGCGGGGCCAACGTCCTGACTTTC.

The chain combines TRBV5-1 with TRBJ2-3, with TRBD1 as a possible D gene (5 bases). The CDR3 runs 13 residues. Between the trimmed V and J ends, which lost 6 bases and 2 bases, there was a span of 10 bases. CDR1 and CDR2 (germline): SGHRS, YFSETQ. CDR3 coding DNA: TGCGCCAGCACCCTGGACACCACAGATACGCAGTATTTT. It encodes CASTLDTTDTQYF.

This clone turned up a few times. J is TRBJ1-4 and V is TRBV7-6, with 9 bases matching TRBD1. Trimming at V came to 5 bases and at J to 7 bases, leaving 8 bases not matched to a gene. CDR1 and CDR2 (germline): SGHVS, FNYEAQ. The CDR3 runs 15 residues. The CDR3 DNA is TGTGCCAGCAGCGCGGGGACAGGGAAAATTGAAAAACTGTTTTTT. It is translated as CASSAGTGKIEKLFF.

The CDR3: CAWSPPPRGAHGYTF. DNA for the CDR3: TGTGCCTGGAGCCCACCCCCCCGGGGGGCGCATGGCTACACCTTC. J is TRBJ1-2 and V is TRBV30, with D tentatively TRBD1 (6 bases). CDR1 is GTSNPN, CDR2 SVGIG, per germline (reference sequence). The CDR3 length is 15 residues. V was pared by 3 bases and J by 6 bases, with 20 bases between. Based on the CDR3 plus reference TRBV30 and TRBJ1-2, the full variable domain is SQTIHQWPATLVQPVGSPLSLECTVEGTSNPNLYWYRQAAGRGLQLLFYSVGIGQISSEVPQNLSASRPQDRQFILSSKKLLLSDSGFYLCAWSPPPRGAHGYTFGSGTRLTVV.

The rearrangement uses TRBV6-6 and TRBJ2-3, with 7 bases matching TRBD2. Germline V lookup: CDR1 MNHNY, CDR2 SVGAGI (reference sequence). J gave up 2 bases and V 5 bases, and 10 bases lay outside the gene matches. This CDR3 spans 16 amino acids. The CDR3 is CASSNPRRGNTDTQYF. The DNA of the CDR3 is TGTGCCAGCAGTAATCCGAGGCGGGGGAACACAGATACGCAGTATTTT.

The chain joins TRBV4-2 to TRBJ2-5; unclear D gene. The V and J ends lost 1 base and 0 bases respectively, with 6 bases between them. CDR3 length: 14 residues. The germline V gene has CDR1 LGHNA and CDR2 YNFKEQ. As DNA, the CDR3 is TGTGCCAGCAGCCAAGTCGTCGACCAAGAGACCCAGTACTTC. This translates into CASSQVVDQETQYF.

The V and J genes are TRBV19 and TRBJ2-5; TRBD1 is a possible D gene (6 bases). CDR3 length: 13 residues. The V gene lost 6 bases and the J gene lost 1 base, with 9 bases spanning the gap. In germline, CDR1 is LNHDA, CDR2 SQIVND (reference sequence). The DNA for the CDR3 is TGTGCCAGTAGCTACAGGGCCCAAGAGACCCAGTACTTC. Protein sequence: CASSYRAQETQYF.

This chain's CDR3 is CASSSTLGGYGYTF. The CDR3 coding sequence is TGTGCCAGCAGTTCGACCTTGGGAGGCTATGGCTACACCTTC. The gene calls are TRBV28 and TRBJ1-2; D gene unclear. The germline V gene encodes CDR1 MDHEN and CDR2 SYDVKM. V lost 4 bases and J 4 bases, leaving 13 bases between the germline ends. The CDR3 sequence is 14 residues long.

The rearrangement uses TRBV9 and TRBJ2-2; no clear D gene. Germline-derived CDR1 and CDR2 are SGDLS and YYNGEE. V was trimmed by 0 bases and J by 3 bases, leaving 12 bases between them. The length of the CDR3 is 16 residues. CDR3 in amino acids: CASSVGSEPDTGELFF. The DNA of the CDR3 is TGTGCCAGCAGCGTAGGCTCTGAGCCGGACACCGGGGAGCTGTTTTTT.

This clone has a count of ten or more. The V and J genes are TRBV4-3 and TRBJ1-2; 9 positions match TRBD1. The trim removed 4 bases at V and 5 bases at J, leaving 2 bases unmatched. There are 13 residues in the CDR3. Germline lookup yields CDR1 LGHNA and CDR2 YSLEER. In nucleotides, the CDR3 is TGCGCCAGCAGCCTCGGACAGGGGTATGGCTACACCTTC. It encodes CASSLGQGYGYTF.

CDR3 amino acids: CASSQGAGSTEAFF. The CDR3, as DNA: TGCGCCAGCAGCCAAGGAGCAGGTTCCACTGAAGCTTTCTTT. This sequence joins TRBV4-3 and TRBJ1-1; unclear D gene. The CDR3 spans 14 residues. With 1 base removed from V and 4 bases from J, the gap between germline ends came to 10 bases. Germline CDR1 and CDR2: LGHNA and YSLEER.

The rearrangement uses TRBV3-1 (or the pseudogene TRBV3-2) and TRBJ2-7, with a possible D match to TRBD1 (6 bases). Germline V gives CDR1 LGHDT, CDR2 YNNKEL (reference sequence). The CDR3 length is 15 residues. V was pared by 0 bases and J by 0 bases, with 9 bases between. This CDR3 reads CASSQEGASSYEQYF. The CDR3 DNA reads TGTGCCAGCAGCCAAGAGGGGGCCAGCTCCTACGAGCAGTACTTC.

The chain employs TRBV30 and TRBJ1-2, with TRBD1 as a possible D gene (5 bases). Looked up from germline, CDR1 is GTSNPN and CDR2 is SVGIG (reference sequence). The CDR3 is made up of 14 amino acids. Deletions cut 0 bases from V and 3 bases from J, with 11 bases between. CDR3 residues: CAWSVGGGHYGYTF. The CDR3 bases are TGTGCCTGGAGTGTCGGGGGGGGACACTATGGCTACACCTTC.

The J gene is TRBJ1-1, the V gene TRBV5-1; tentative D call: TRBD1 (5 bases). V was clipped by 4 bases and J by 2 bases, with 12 bases between them. The germline V gene has CDR1 SGHRS and CDR2 YFSETQ. The CDR3 spans 14 residues. CDR3 amino acids: CASSPGDRNTEAFF. CDR3 sequence (DNA): TGCGCCAGCAGCCCAGGAGACAGAAACACTGAAGCTTTCTTT.